This entry lists 6 T cell receptor beta chains sequenced from one sample in a study of response to subunit inactivated influenza vaccine. TCRdb called the RT-PCR reads again in MiXCR, with one record for every CDR3 protein. The data show about 780,000 distinct CDR3 sequences, around 18% seen once. The sequencing used PBMCs from blood, collected 5 days after vaccination. The origin of the receptors is a man aged 45 to 65 who received an inactivated influenza vaccine.

Remarks on this clonotype: A much larger clone is a single base away; this may be a read error. V gene TRBV28 combines with J gene TRBJ1-5; 7 bases fit TRBD1. The CDR3 consists of 13 residues. The V gene's germline CDR1 is MDHEN and CDR2 SYDVKM. The CDR3 coding sequence is TGTACCAGCAGTTTACAAGGGGGCAGGCCCCAGCATTTT. Encoded protein: CTSSLQGGRPQHF.

This chain connects TRBV7-9 to TRBJ2-1; 9 bases are a match to TRBD1. Trimming took 7 bases from V and 4 from J; bases not matched to a gene: 2. The CDR3 runs 13 residues. The germline CDR1 and CDR2 sequences are SEHNR and FQNEAQ (reference sequence). The CDR3 here is CASNRGQYNEQFF. The DNA for the CDR3 is TGTGCCAGCAACAGGGGGCAATACAATGAGCAGTTCTTC.

A few counts support this clonotype. The chain joins TRBV28 to TRBJ2-7; D gene ambiguous. With 4 bases removed from V and 3 bases from J, the gap between germline ends came to 13 bases. The CDR3 length is 14 residues. Germline V gene sequence: CDR1 MDHEN, CDR2 SYDVKM. DNA of the CDR3: TGTGCCAGCAGTTCGGCAGGCGGTAACTACGAGCAGTACTTC. This encodes CASSSAGGNYEQYF.

The chain uses TRBV28 and TRBJ1-5; perhaps TRBD1 as D (5 bases). Germline CDR1 is MDHEN and CDR2 is SYDVKM. CDR3 length: 14 residues. V was pared by 7 bases and J by 7 bases, with 17 bases between. The CDR3 DNA reads as TGTGCCAGCACGGCCTCAGGGTCGGGGCAGCCCCAGCATTTT. Residues: CASTASGSGQPQHF. The whole variable domain, filled in from reference TRBV28 and TRBJ1-5, reads DVKVTQSSRYLVKRTGEKVFLECVQDMDHENMFWYRQDPGLGLRLIYFSYDVKMKEKGDIPEGYSVSREKKERFSLILESASTNQTSMYLCASTASGSGQPQHFGDGTRLSIL.

The chain is built from TRBV5-1 and TRBJ1-6; D not certain. The V gene's germline CDR1 is SGHRS and CDR2 YFSETQ. This CDR3 has 15 amino acids. V was shortened by 0 bases and J by 5 bases, with 9 bases between the two germline ends. The CDR3 region has the DNA TGCGCCAGCAGCTTGGAGGCCGGAAATAATTCACCCCTCCACTTT. This translates into CASSLEAGNNSPLHF.

A few counts support this clonotype. The chain uses TRBV6-2 or TRBV6-3 and TRBJ2-3, with 16 bases fitting TRBD2. Germline CDR1 is MNHEY and CDR2 is SVGEGT. The CDR3 runs 14 residues. V gave up 6 bases and J gave up 13 bases; unmatched junction bases: 7. CDR3 region: CASSLAGTSGREYF. CDR3 DNA sequence: TGTGCCAGCAGCCTTGCCGGGACTAGCGGGAGGGAGTATTTT.